What follows are 19 T cell receptor beta chains derived from one specimen sequenced in a study of cytomegalovirus exposure and HLA in healthy donors (TCRdb year 2017). Receptors were amplified or captured by the immunoSEQ multiplex PCR assay. For the multiplex PCR, a mixture combining 60 forward primers for TCR Vbeta segments and 13 reverse primers for TCR Jbeta segments was used. This is the immuneACCESS table as TCRdb keeps it, with only in-frame sequences that have V and J called. A part of the clones is gone; compared with another copy, unresolved V genes explain less than half, and the rest is unexplained. This sample lists about 140,000 clones; 88% were detected once. 0.45% to 0.6% of the sample is held by the ten biggest clonotypes. Sequenced input: PBMCs. The receptor set was obtained from a woman aged 40 to 50 in good health and CMV-seronegative.

This clone has more than one count but fewer than ten. V gene TRBV6-6 combines with J gene TRBJ1-1; D might be TRBD1 (5 bases). Germline CDR1 MNHNY, CDR2 SVGAGI (reference sequence). The V gene lost 5 bases and the J gene lost 9 bases, with 10 bases spanning the gap. This CDR3 spans 11 amino acids. The CDR3 here is CASSGHQKAFF. The CDR3 DNA is TGTGCCAGCAGTGGACACCAAAAAGCTTTCTTT.

The chain combines TRBV11-3 with TRBJ1-1; 7 positions agree with TRBD1. Germline values: CDR1 SGHNT, CDR2 YENEEA. V lost 1 base to trimming and J lost 4 bases; unmatched junction nucleotides: 6. The CDR3 is 15 residues long. The CDR3 loop is CASSLARGPVTEAFF. CDR3 in DNA: TGTGCCAGCAGCTTAGCAAGGGGGCCTGTCACTGAAGCTTTCTTT.

This chain joins TRBV11-2 and TRBJ2-2; 13 bases match TRBD2. CDR1 is SGHAT and CDR2 is FQNNGV in the germline V gene. The CDR3 has 17 residues. J lost 6 bases, V lost 3 bases, and 7 bases had no gene match. CDR3 region: CASSFGLAGAVSGELFF. In nucleotides, the CDR3 is TGTGCCAGCAGCTTCGGACTAGCGGGAGCGGTATCCGGGGAGCTGTTTTTT.

This clone was observed a handful of times. This chain joins TRBV29-1 and TRBJ2-7, with D uncertain. This CDR3 contains 14 residues. V gave up 5 bases and J gave up 7 bases, with 21 bases separating them. Germline V gene lookup returns CDR1 SQVTM and CDR2 ANQGSEA. The CDR3 region has the DNA TGCAGCGTTATAATGGGCCCCAGGAAGCTAGAGCAGTACTTC. As protein: CSVIMGPRKLEQYF.

The chain couples TRBV5-4 to TRBJ1-2, with TRBD1 matching 8 bases. After removal of 4 bases from V and 8 bases from J, the junction contained 7 bases not matched to a gene. Germline V lookup: CDR1 SGHNT, CDR2 YYREEE (reference sequence). This CDR3 has 13 residues. In DNA, the CDR3 is TGTGCCAGCAGCCTAAGGACAGGGAGCGGCTACACCTTC. Its protein is CASSLRTGSGYTF. Combining the CDR3 with reference TRBV5-4 and TRBJ1-2 gives the whole variable domain ETGVTQSPTHLIKTRGQQVTLRCSSQSGHNTVSWYQQALGQGPQFIFQYYREEENGRGNFPPRFSGLQFPNYSSELNVNALELDDSALYLCASSLRTGSGYTFGSGTRLTVV.

The V and J genes are TRBV28 and TRBJ2-7; D perhaps matches TRBD1 (6 bases). CDR1 is MDHEN, CDR2 SYDVKM, per germline. This CDR3 is 15 amino acids long. Trimming removed 0 bases from V and 7 bases from J, with 16 bases in between. In DNA form, the CDR3 reads TGTGCCAGCAGTTTATGGGCCCAGGGGTATGGAGAGCAGTACTTC. Encoded protein: CASSLWAQGYGEQYF.

The chain combines TRBV6-1 with TRBJ1-5; TRBD1 is a possible D gene (5 bases). Trimming shortened V by 0 bases and J by 9 bases, and 12 bases separated the two germline ends. CDR3 length equals 14 residues. Germline CDR1 MNHNS, CDR2 SASEGT. The CDR3 bases are TGTGCCAGCAGTGAAGCGGGGCCCCCTGGGCCCCAGCATTTT. It specifies CASSEAGPPGPQHF.

The gene calls are TRBV18 and TRBJ1-1; 9 bases agree with TRBD1. The germline V gene encodes CDR1 KGHSH and CDR2 LQKENI. V was pared by 5 bases and J by 3 bases, with 7 bases of the junction left unmatched. CDR3 size: 15 residues. As DNA, the CDR3 is TGTGCCAGCTCATTGGGGACAGGGTCATACACTGAAGCTTTCTTT. Its protein product is CASSLGTGSYTEAFF.

This clone was counted once. This chain uses TRBV6-6 with TRBJ2-7, with a possible D match to TRBD1 (6 bases). CDR1 and CDR2 from the germline V gene are MNHNY and SVGAGI (reference sequence). V was cut by 6 bases and J by 3 bases, with 9 bases left in between. CDR3 length equals 12 residues. The CDR3 sequence: CASRDSFYEQYF. The CDR3, as DNA: TGTGCCAGCAGGGACAGTTTCTACGAGCAGTACTTC.

The chain employs TRBV29-1 and TRBJ2-5, with D possibly matching TRBD1 (7 bases). This CDR3 comprises 14 residues. Trimming took off 3 bases at V and 5 bases at J, with 16 bases between the two ends. Germline CDR1 is SQVTM and CDR2 is ANQGSEA. This chain's CDR3 is CSVDLGSGGETQYF. CDR3 nucleotide sequence: TGCAGCGTTGATCTAGGGTCAGGGGGGGAGACCCAGTACTTC. Looking up the rest from reference TRBV29-1 and TRBJ2-5 gives the full variable domain: SAVISQKPSRDICQRGTSLTIQCQVDSQVTMMFWYRQQPGQSLTLIATANQGSEATYESGFVIDKFPISRPNLTFSTLTVSNMSPEDSSIYLCSVDLGSGGETQYFGPGTRLLVL.

The rearrangement uses TRBV19 and TRBJ2-2; the D is unclear. CDR1 and CDR2 (germline): LNHDA, SQIVND (reference sequence). V lost 3 bases to trimming and J lost 6 bases, with 8 bases between them. The CDR3 sequence is 13 residues long. The chain's CDR3 is CASSMYFPGELFF. CDR3 coding DNA: TGTGCCAGTAGTATGTATTTTCCCGGGGAGCTGTTTTTT.

This chain links TRBV6-1 with TRBJ2-7; D is uncertain. Germline V CDR1 and CDR2: MNHNS, SASEGT. Trimming stripped 3 bases from V and 4 bases from J, with 13 bases between. There are 14 residues in the CDR3. CDR3 DNA sequence: TGTGCCAGCAGTGATGGCGGCCATTCATACGAGCAGTACTTC. This translates into CASSDGGHSYEQYF.

The chain combines TRBV7-9 with TRBJ1-5; D gene ambiguous. Germline CDR1 and CDR2: SEHNR and FQNEAQ (reference sequence). The CDR3 spans 15 residues. The ends were cut back, 1 base at V and 2 bases at J, with 9 bases in the middle. As DNA, the CDR3 is TGTGCCAGCAGCTTAGGTTCCAGCGGCAATCAGCCCCAGCATTTT. It is translated as CASSLGSSGNQPQHF.

V gene TRBV9 combines with J gene TRBJ1-1; D might be TRBD1 (5 bases). The CDR3 contains 18 residues. The V end lost 0 bases, the J end lost 0 bases, and 18 bases lay between the germline ends. The V gene's germline CDR1 is SGDLS and CDR2 YYNGEE. The CDR3 here is CASSVEVSPGPVNTEAFF. The CDR3 DNA sequence: TGTGCCAGCAGCGTAGAAGTCAGTCCAGGGCCTGTGAACACTGAAGCTTTCTTT.

The CDR3 coding sequence is TGTGCCTGGAGTGTTCAAGGGACAGGGGGAACAAAACCTTACTCTGGGGCCAACGTCCTGACTTTC. Protein product: CAWSVQGTGGTKPYSGANVLTF. The chain is built from TRBV30 and TRBJ2-6, with 11 nucleotides matching TRBD1. The CDR3 consists of 22 residues. CDR1 is GTSNPN, CDR2 SVGIG, per germline (reference sequence). V lost 0 bases and J lost 0; bases outside the gene matches: 16.

The chain employs TRBV5-8 and TRBJ2-5; no clear D gene. Deletions cut 4 bases from V and 5 bases from J, with 15 bases between. The CDR3 runs 14 residues. Germline-derived CDR1 and CDR2 are SGHTS and YDEGEE. The CDR3 loop is CASSLTFSSETQYF. The CDR3, as DNA: TGTGCCAGCAGCCTGACCTTTAGTAGCGAGACCCAGTACTTC.

CDR3 sequence: CARGRTGGSYGYTF. For the CDR3, the DNA is TGTGCCAGAGGTCGGACAGGGGGTTCCTATGGCTACACCTTC. The chain uses TRBV2 and TRBJ1-2; 10 bases are shared with TRBD1. The CDR3 is 14 residues long. J gave up 4 bases and V 9 bases, and 8 bases lay outside the gene matches. Germline CDR1 reads SNHLY; CDR2 reads FYNNEI.

Regarding this clone: The junction differs from germline at one of its ends, possibly a read error. V is TRBV7-9 and J is TRBJ1-2; D ambiguous. Germline CDR1 SEHNR, CDR2 FQNEAQ (reference sequence). This CDR3 is built from 13 residues. The CDR3 nucleotides are TGTTCCAGCAGCCTTGGCGGGATAAATGGCTACACCTTC. Amino acids: CSSSLGGINGYTF.

The rearrangement joins TRBV2 to TRBJ1-6; D may be TRBD1 (5 bases). The CDR3 is 12 residues long. V lost 6 bases, J lost 7 bases, and 7 bases lay in between. CDR1 is SNHLY and CDR2 is FYNNEI in the germline V gene. The CDR3: CASRQANSPLHF. CDR3 DNA sequence: TGTGCCAGCAGACAGGCGAATTCACCCCTCCACTTT.